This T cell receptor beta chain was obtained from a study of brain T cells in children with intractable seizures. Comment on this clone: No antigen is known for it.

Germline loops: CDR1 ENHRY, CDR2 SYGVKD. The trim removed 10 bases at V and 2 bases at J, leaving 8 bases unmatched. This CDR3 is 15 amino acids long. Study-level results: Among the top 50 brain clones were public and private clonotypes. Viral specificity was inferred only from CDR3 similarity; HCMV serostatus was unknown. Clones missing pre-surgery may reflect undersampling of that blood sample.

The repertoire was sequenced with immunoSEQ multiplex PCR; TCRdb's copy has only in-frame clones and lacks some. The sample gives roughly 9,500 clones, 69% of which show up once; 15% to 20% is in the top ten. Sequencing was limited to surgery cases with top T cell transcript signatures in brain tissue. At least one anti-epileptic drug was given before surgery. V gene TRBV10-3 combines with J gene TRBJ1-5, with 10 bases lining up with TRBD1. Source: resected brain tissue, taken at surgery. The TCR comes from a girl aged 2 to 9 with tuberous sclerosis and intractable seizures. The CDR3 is CASRDRGSGNQPQHF. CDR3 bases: TGTGCCAGCCGGGACAGGGGATCTGGCAATCAGCCCCAGCATTTT.